This T cell receptor beta chain was sequenced for a study of shared clonotypes between healthy human individuals. In the study overall: Plates per donor: three CD4 naive, three CD4 memory, two CD8 naive, one CD8 memory.

Germline CDR1 GTSNPN, CDR2 SVGIG (reference sequence). The CDR3 spans 14 residues. Trimming cost V 2 bases and J 2 bases, with 12 bases left between them. CD45RO-negative cells were positively selected for CCR7, leaving out terminally differentiated effector memory CD45RA+ cells. Produced via immunoSEQ multiplex PCR; TCRdb's table is partial and in-frame only. The sample lists 2 million to 2.5 million clones; about 95% were seen once. The chain recombines TRBV30 with TRBJ2-5; D is possibly TRBD1 or TRBD2 (6 bases each). This clonotype was obtained from a man between 18 and 35 years old in good health. Sequences were obtained from naive CD8+ T cells sorted from blood. DNA of the CDR3: TGTGCCTGGAGTTGGAGGGGGGAACAAGAGACCCAGTACTTC. It specifies CAWSWRGEQETQYF.